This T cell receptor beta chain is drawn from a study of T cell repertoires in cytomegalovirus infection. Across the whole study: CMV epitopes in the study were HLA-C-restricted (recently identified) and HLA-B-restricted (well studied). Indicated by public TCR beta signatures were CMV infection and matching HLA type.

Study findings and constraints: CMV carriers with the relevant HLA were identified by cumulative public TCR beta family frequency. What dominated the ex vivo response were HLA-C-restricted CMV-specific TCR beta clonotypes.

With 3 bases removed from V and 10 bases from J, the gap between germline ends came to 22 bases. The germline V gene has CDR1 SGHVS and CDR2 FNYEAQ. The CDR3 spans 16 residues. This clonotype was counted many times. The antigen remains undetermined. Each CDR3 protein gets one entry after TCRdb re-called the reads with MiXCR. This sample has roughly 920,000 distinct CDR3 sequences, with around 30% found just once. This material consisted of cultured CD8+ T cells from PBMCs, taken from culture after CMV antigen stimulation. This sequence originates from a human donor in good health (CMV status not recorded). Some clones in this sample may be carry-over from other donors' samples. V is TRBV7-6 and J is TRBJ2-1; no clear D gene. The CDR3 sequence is CASSFFPSPNNEEQFF. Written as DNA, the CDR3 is TGTGCCAGCAGCTTTTTCCCAAGTCCCAATAATGAAGAGCAGTTCTTC.